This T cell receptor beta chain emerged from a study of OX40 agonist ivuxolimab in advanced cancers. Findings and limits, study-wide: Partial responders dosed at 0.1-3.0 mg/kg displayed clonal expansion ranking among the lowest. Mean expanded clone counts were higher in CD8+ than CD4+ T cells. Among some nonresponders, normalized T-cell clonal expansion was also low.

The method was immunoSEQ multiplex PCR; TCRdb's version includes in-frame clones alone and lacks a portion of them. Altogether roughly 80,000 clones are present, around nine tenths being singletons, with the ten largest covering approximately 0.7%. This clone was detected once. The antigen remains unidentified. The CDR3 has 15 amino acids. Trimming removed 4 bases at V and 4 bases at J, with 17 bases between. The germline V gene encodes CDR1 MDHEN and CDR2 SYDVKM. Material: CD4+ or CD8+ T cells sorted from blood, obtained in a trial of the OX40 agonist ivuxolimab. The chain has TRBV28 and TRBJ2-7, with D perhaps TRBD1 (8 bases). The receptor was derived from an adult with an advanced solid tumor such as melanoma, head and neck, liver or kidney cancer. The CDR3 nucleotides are TGTGCCAGCAGTTCAACAGGGGGAGGGGGATACGAGCAGTACTTC. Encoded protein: CASSSTGGGGYEQYF.